This entry describes one TCR beta chain. Its antigen is unknown. The germline CDR1 and CDR2 sequences are DFQATT and SNEGSKA (reference sequence). V was pared by 1 base and J by 2 bases, with 2 bases between. CDR3 size: 11 residues. The sample belongs to a study of T cells in localized non-small cell lung cancer. Study-wide points: The study linked higher blood T cell density to longer overall survival.

Sequenced by immunoSEQ multiplex PCR; TCRdb stores in-frame clones only, minus some. The sample records tens of thousands of clones, about 84% being singletons. V and J are TRBV20-1 and TRBJ2-5; no firm D call. The receptor's source is a female donor over 55 with stage I lung adenocarcinoma. Sequenced material: peripheral blood, taken before any cancer treatment. CDR3 region: CSARAQETQYF. The CDR3 DNA sequence: TGCAGTGCTAGAGCTCAAGAGACCCAGTACTTC.